The 26 T cell receptor beta chains in this list originate from one sample, sequenced in a study of human thymus T cells. Sequencing used immunoSEQ multiplex PCR; TCRdb keeps in-frame clones, though not all of them. The sample includes about 78,000 clones, just over 95% of them seen just once. Thymus tissue for the work was resected from patients undergoing corrective heart surgery. The specimen sequenced was thymus tissue. The source is a boy younger than two with a congenital heart defect but otherwise immunologically healthy.

In its sample, this clone was seen once. The chain couples TRBV6-1 to TRBJ2-7, with 9 bases fitting TRBD1. This CDR3 spans 15 amino acids. V lost 4 bases and J lost 2; bases outside the gene matches: 6. Germline CDR1 and CDR2: MNHNS and SASEGT. The CDR3 coding sequence is TGTGCCAGCAGTGTACGACAGGGGGAGACCTACGAGCAGTACTTC. This gives the protein CASSVRQGETYEQYF.

For the CDR3, the DNA is TGTGCCAGCAGCTGCTGCCGGACAGGGAACACTGAAGCTTTCTTT. It yields the protein CASSCCRTGNTEAFF. V gene TRBV7-2 combines with J gene TRBJ1-1; 7 bases fit TRBD1. The CDR3 runs 15 residues. CDR1 and CDR2 from the germline V gene are SGHTA and FQGNSA. The junction had 6 bases not matched to a gene; V was cut back by 4 bases and J by 1 base. The entire variable domain, with the rest obtained from reference TRBV7-2 and TRBJ1-1, is as follows: GAGVSQSPSNKVTEKGKDVELRCDPISGHTALYWYRQSLGQGLEFLIYFQGNSAPDKSGLPSDRFSAERTGGSVSTLTIQRTQQEDSAVYLCASSCCRTGNTEAFFGQGTRLTVV.

The chain uses TRBV5-1 and TRBJ1-3, with a weak D call TRBD1 (5 bases). Looked up from germline, CDR1 is SGHRS and CDR2 is YFSETQ. This CDR3 spans 16 amino acids. V was trimmed by 7 bases and J by 0 bases, leaving 17 bases between them. The CDR3 reads CASLPGPWSSGNTIYF. The DNA for the CDR3 is TGCGCCAGCCTTCCAGGGCCGTGGAGCTCTGGAAACACCATATATTTT.

V gene TRBV7-2 combines with J gene TRBJ2-5; D ambiguous. There are 14 residues in the CDR3. Germline CDR1 and CDR2: SGHTA and FQGNSA. V lost 1 base and J 4 bases, leaving 10 bases between the germline ends. CDR3 region: CASSLVSSRETQYF. DNA of the CDR3: TGTGCCAGCAGCTTAGTTTCTAGTCGAGAGACCCAGTACTTC. Based on the CDR3 plus reference TRBV7-2 and TRBJ2-5, the full variable domain is GAGVSQSPSNKVTEKGKDVELRCDPISGHTALYWYRQSLGQGLEFLIYFQGNSAPDKSGLPSDRFSAERTGGSVSTLTIQRTQQEDSAVYLCASSLVSSRETQYFGPGTRLLVL.

In its sample, this clone was seen once. The V call is TRBV5-1, the J call TRBJ2-7, with 7 positions matching TRBD1. The germline gives CDR1 SGHRS, CDR2 YFSETQ. The CDR3 totals 15 residues. J gave up 1 base and V 4 bases, and 8 bases lay outside the gene matches. The CDR3 here is CASSNETGYSYEQYF. The CDR3 nucleotides are TGCGCCAGCAGCAATGAGACAGGGTATTCCTACGAGCAGTACTTC.

The V call is TRBV25-1, the J call TRBJ2-7; maybe TRBD2 (6 bases). V was shortened by 5 bases and J by 6 bases, with 17 bases between the two germline ends. The CDR3 spans 14 residues. Germline V gene data show CDR1 as MGHDK and CDR2 as SYGVNS. The CDR3 loop reads CASSSTIRRGEQYF. Written as DNA, the CDR3 is TGTGCCAGCAGTTCGACGATCCGGCGGGGCGAGCAGTACTTC.

This chain uses TRBV14 with TRBJ2-7; no clear D. Germline V gene sequence: CDR1 SGHDN, CDR2 FVKESK. Between the trimmed V and J ends, which lost 3 bases and 1 base, there was a span of 22 bases. This CDR3 is 18 amino acids long. CDR3 residues: CASSHALSVFSASYEQYF. The CDR3, as DNA: TGTGCCAGCAGCCATGCCCTCTCGGTGTTCTCCGCTTCCTACGAGCAGTACTTC.

This clone was observed once. The chain carries TRBV15 and TRBJ2-3, with 9 bases lining up with TRBD2. Germline CDR1 reads LNHNV; CDR2 reads YYDKDF (reference sequence). CDR3 length: 17 residues. V gave up 0 bases and J gave up 5 bases; unmatched junction bases: 9. The CDR3 here is CATSRDPAGGPGDTQYF. The DNA for the CDR3 is TGTGCCACCAGCAGAGATCCCGCGGGAGGGCCTGGAGATACGCAGTATTTT.

This rearrangement joins TRBV2 to TRBJ2-7; 7 bases are shared with TRBD1. The CDR3 extends over 16 amino acids. J gave up 0 bases and V 5 bases, and 10 bases lay outside the gene matches. Germline CDR1 SNHLY, CDR2 FYNNEI. The CDR3 region is CASSCADRLLSYEQYF. CDR3 coding DNA: TGTGCCAGCAGTTGCGCGGACAGGTTGCTCTCCTACGAGCAGTACTTC.

The table lists this clone with a count of one. The chain has TRBV19 and TRBJ1-2, with TRBD1 as a possible D gene (5 bases). Trimming pared 6 bases from V and 4 bases from J, leaving 18 bases between. From germline, CDR1 is LNHDA and CDR2 SQIVND (reference sequence). The CDR3 covers 15 residues. The CDR3 nucleotides are TGTGCCAGTAGCTTTCCTTCAAGGCAGGGCTATGGCTACACCTTC. Protein sequence: CASSFPSRQGYGYTF.

The rearrangement links TRBV6-5 to TRBJ2-3, with D perhaps TRBD2 (6 bases). Germline assignment: CDR1 MNHEY and CDR2 SVGAGI. The germline V and J ends were trimmed by 0 bases and 0 bases, with 10 bases remaining between them. This CDR3 region has 16 residues. The CDR3 coding sequence is TGTGCCAGCAGTTACTCGGGTAGCGGTAGCACAGATACGCAGTATTTT. This translates into CASSYSGSGSTDTQYF.

J is TRBJ2-2 and V is TRBV28; D gene uncertain. CDR1 and CDR2 (germline): MDHEN, SYDVKM. The V gene lost 3 bases and the J gene lost 0 bases, with 14 bases spanning the gap. The CDR3 sequence is 17 residues long. CDR3 sequence (DNA): TGTGCCAGCAGTTTCCCCCCCAAAACTTCGAACACCGGGGAGCTGTTTTTT. This sequence encodes CASSFPPKTSNTGELFF.

CDR3 coding DNA: TGTGCCAGTACCCTAGAGGGCAGGGTTAATCAGCCCCAGCATTTT. Translating it yields CASTLEGRVNQPQHF. The genes are TRBV19 and TRBJ1-5; D is perhaps TRBD1 (5 bases). Trimming stripped 7 bases from V and 4 bases from J, with 17 bases between. CDR1 is LNHDA, CDR2 SQIVND, per germline (reference sequence). The CDR3 spans 15 residues. The complete variable domain, with remaining parts taken from reference TRBV19 and TRBJ1-5, reads DGGITQSPKYLFRKEGQNVTLSCEQNLNHDAMYWYRQDPGQGLRLIYYSQIVNDFQKGDIAEGYSVSREKKESFPLTVTSAQKNPTAFYLCASTLEGRVNQPQHFGDGTRLSIL.

The chain recombines TRBV6-1 with TRBJ2-1, with a tentative D call TRBD1 (5 bases). The CDR3 sequence is 14 residues long. The V gene's germline CDR1 is MNHNS and CDR2 SASEGT. Trimming took off 4 bases at V and 7 bases at J, with 14 bases between the two ends. In DNA form, the CDR3 reads TGTGCCAGCAGTGCGCGACAGCTAGTGAATGAGCAGTTCTTC. Translating it yields CASSARQLVNEQFF.

The chain joins TRBV5-6 to TRBJ1-2, with D perhaps matching TRBD1 (6 bases). Germline assignment: CDR1 SGHDT and CDR2 YYEEEE. Trimming left V 3 bases short and J 2 bases short, with 11 bases between. The CDR3 consists of 14 residues. Written as DNA, the CDR3 is TGTGCCAGCAGCTCCTGGGACAAGAACTATGGCTACACCTTC. Its protein product is CASSSWDKNYGYTF.

V is TRBV5-5 and J is TRBJ1-4; 10 nucleotides agree with TRBD1. V was pared by 3 bases and J by 6 bases, with 8 bases of the junction left unmatched. Germline CDR1 SGHKS, CDR2 YYEKEE (reference sequence). CDR3 length equals 16 residues. This CDR3 is CASSSNLGTGDEKLFF. The CDR3 nucleotides are TGTGCCAGCAGCTCAAACCTCGGGACAGGGGATGAAAAACTGTTTTTT.

V and J are TRBV15 and TRBJ2-1; 11 nucleotides match TRBD1. The CDR3 is 14 residues long. J gave up 7 bases and V 3 bases, and 2 bases lay outside the gene matches. Germline loops: CDR1 LNHNV, CDR2 YYDKDF (reference sequence). The CDR3 loop is CATSRGQGGNEQFF. CDR3 in DNA: TGTGCCACCAGCAGGGGACAGGGGGGGAATGAGCAGTTCTTC.

This chain links TRBV11-2 with TRBJ2-4; D not certain. The CDR3 contains 15 residues. Germline values: CDR1 SGHAT, CDR2 FQNNGV. Trimming removed 4 bases from V and 0 bases from J, with 10 bases in between. CDR3 DNA: TGTGCCAGCAGCTCGCCCTTATTAGCCAAAAACATTCAGTACTTC. It translates to CASSSPLLAKNIQYF.

V usage is TRBV6-6 and J usage is TRBJ1-1; 7 bases are shared with TRBD1. With 0 bases clipped from V and 1 base from J, the junction kept 2 bases outside the gene matches. Germline assignment: CDR1 MNHNY and CDR2 SVGAGI (reference sequence). The CDR3 contains 15 residues. DNA of the CDR3: TGTGCCAGCAGTTACTCGTACAGGGGGAACACTGAAGCTTTCTTT. Protein product: CASSYSYRGNTEAFF.

The CDR3 nucleotides read TGTGCCAGCAGCTTGGCCGGCTGGACAGAAACAGATACGCAGTATTTT. This translates into CASSLAGWTETDTQYF. This chain joins TRBV5-4 and TRBJ2-3, with a weak D call TRBD1 (6 bases). This CDR3 has 16 residues. Trimming cost V 0 bases and J 3 bases, with 14 bases left between them. Germline values: CDR1 SGHNT, CDR2 YYREEE (reference sequence).

This chain links TRBV27 with TRBJ2-7; 14 positions agree with TRBD2. The V gene's germline CDR1 is MNHEY and CDR2 SMNVEV (reference sequence). This CDR3 has 16 residues. V gave up 4 bases and J gave up 6 bases; unmatched junction bases: 8. For the CDR3, the DNA is TGTGCCAGCAGTTCCCCGACTAGCGGGAGGGCCCGCGAGCAGTACTTC. Its translation is CASSSPTSGRAREQYF.

This chain joins TRBV5-6 and TRBJ2-2; 7 nucleotides match TRBD2. The CDR3 runs to 15 residues. Germline V gives CDR1 SGHDT, CDR2 YYEEEE. J lost 9 bases, V lost 4 bases, and 12 bases had no gene match. CDR3 nucleotide sequence: TGTGCCAGCAGCCTAACGGGGAGGGCCCGAAGGGAGCTGTTTTTT. Protein sequence: CASSLTGRARRELFF.

This chain joins TRBV4-3 and TRBJ1-3, with D hard to call. V was pared by 4 bases and J by 2 bases, with 12 bases between. CDR1 and CDR2 from the germline V gene are LGHNA and YSLEER. The CDR3 spans 15 residues. The DNA for the CDR3 is TGCGCCAGCAGCCCAAGGGTCTGGGCTGGAAACACCATATATTTT. Translated, it gives CASSPRVWAGNTIYF.

This chain joins TRBV2 and TRBJ2-7, with a weak D call TRBD2 (5 bases). V was shortened by 3 bases and J by 5 bases, with 17 bases between the two germline ends. The germline V gene has CDR1 SNHLY and CDR2 FYNNEI. The CDR3 length is 15 residues. CDR3 amino acids: CASSEVARRVHEQYF. The CDR3 DNA is TGTGCCAGCAGTGAGGTAGCCCGGCGGGTACACGAGCAGTACTTC.

The rearrangement uses TRBV28 and TRBJ1-1, with 7 bases fitting TRBD1. There are 16 residues in the CDR3. Germline V CDR1 and CDR2: MDHEN, SYDVKM. Germline trimming cut 3 bases from V and 7 bases from J; bases unmatched to any gene: 14. CDR3: CASSLRDSPVIFEAFF. CDR3 DNA: TGTGCCAGCAGTTTGAGGGACAGCCCCGTAATATTTGAAGCTTTCTTT.

The chain uses TRBV5-1 and TRBJ1-1; possibly TRBD1 for D (6 bases). The CDR3 is made up of 13 amino acids. Per germline, CDR1 SGHRS and CDR2 YFSETQ. The V and J ends lost 3 bases and 7 bases respectively, with 13 bases between them. CDR3 in DNA: TGCGCCAGCAGCTCACAGGGTTTTCTTGAAGCTTTCTTT. Translating gives CASSSQGFLEAFF.